This T cell receptor beta chain comes out of a study of blood T cell repertoires in COVID-19. Study context: The United States, Italy and Spain were the sources of the acute and convalescent COVID-19 samples. T cells, B-cell-depleted T cells, or PBMCs supplied cDNA or gDNA.

CDR1 and CDR2 from the germline V gene are LGHDT and YNNKEL (reference sequence). Trimming stripped 4 bases from V and 6 bases from J, with 14 bases between. The CDR3 runs 14 residues. Study processing details: Reference gene primers were amplified, and this amplification served to estimate nucleated cell counts. Produced via immunoSEQ multiplex PCR; TCRdb's table is partial and in-frame only. V and J calls and clone size are as listed in that table; D and trimming were resolved from the DNA. The sample includes roughly 70,000 clones, more than 90% of them seen just once. The receptor comes from a man aged 50 or older with acute or convalescent COVID-19. The rearrangement links TRBV3-1 (or the pseudogene TRBV3-2) to TRBJ2-3, with D maybe TRBD2 (6 bases). The sequenced sample was peripheral blood. CDR3 in DNA: TGTGCCAGCAGCCCGATAGCGGCTGGGGATACGCAGTATTTT. Translation gives CASSPIAAGDTQYF.